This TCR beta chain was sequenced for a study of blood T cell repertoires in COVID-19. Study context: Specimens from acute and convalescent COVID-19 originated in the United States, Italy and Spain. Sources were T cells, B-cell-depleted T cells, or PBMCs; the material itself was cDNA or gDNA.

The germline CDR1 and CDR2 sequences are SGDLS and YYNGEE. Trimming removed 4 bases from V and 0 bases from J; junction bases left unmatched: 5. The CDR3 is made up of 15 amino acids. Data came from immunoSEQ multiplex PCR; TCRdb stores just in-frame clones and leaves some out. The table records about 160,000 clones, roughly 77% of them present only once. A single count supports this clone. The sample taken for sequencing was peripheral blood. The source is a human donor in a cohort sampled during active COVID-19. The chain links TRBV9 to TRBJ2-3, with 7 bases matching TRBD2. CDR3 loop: CASSTSGMSTDTQYF. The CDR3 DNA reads TGTGCCAGCAGCACCAGCGGGATGAGCACAGATACGCAGTATTTT.